Here is one T cell receptor beta chain with its context. Its antigen is currently unknown. These data originate in a study of CD8 T cells in Susac syndrome. Whole-study findings and limits: The study recognized that its TCR sequencing and HLA analysis covered a relatively small number of individuals.

This CDR3 has 13 residues. Germline V gives CDR1 MGHRA, CDR2 YSYEKL. V lost 1 base, J lost 11 bases, and 14 bases lay in between. Random hexamers primed reverse transcription of 0.5 to 1 ug RNA. Each CDR3 protein is one row after TCRdb ran MiXCR on the immunoSEQ multiplex PCR reads. The data hold 170,000 or so distinct CDR3 sequences, with roughly 95% observed a single time. The chain combines TRBV4-1 with TRBJ1-1; tentatively, D is TRBD1 (6 bases). Specimen: CD8+ T cells from PBMCs. The receptor was derived from a human donor with multiple sclerosis. Written as DNA, the CDR3 is TGCGCCAGCAGCCAAGGGTCTCCCGGGGGCGCTTTCTTT. This gives the protein CASSQGSPGGAFF.